The 12 T cell receptor beta chains below were found in one sample sequenced in a study of Ad26.COV2.S vaccination and SARS-CoV-2 variants. Generated by immunoSEQ multiplex PCR, the TCRdb table keeps only in-frame clones and is missing some. The top ten hold around 5% of the sample, which has 380,000 or so clones, around 89% seen once. Treatment specified: around 19 received Ad26.COV2.S at low or high dose, single or two shots; about 5 received placebo; per-sample allocation not given. Sampling took place 63 days after the first vaccine or placebo injection. Sequencing used peripheral blood, obtained in a trial of Ad26.COV2.S vaccine versus placebo. Receptors were obtained from a person aged 18-65 years who received the Ad26.COV2.S COVID-19 vaccine or a placebo.

The J gene is TRBJ1-5, the V gene TRBV3-1 (or the pseudogene TRBV3-2), with 7 bases that match TRBD1. The CDR3 is 14 residues long. Trimming at V came to 4 bases and at J to 4 bases, leaving 4 bases not matched to a gene. Germline V gene sequence: CDR1 LGHDT, CDR2 YNNKEL (reference sequence). CDR3 sequence reads: CASSLGTENQPQHF. CDR3 coding DNA: TGTGCCAGCAGCCTTGGGACAGAGAATCAGCCCCAGCATTTT.

The chain combines TRBV6-5 with TRBJ2-7, with D perhaps TRBD2 (6 bases). The CDR3 sequence is 16 residues long. Trimming took off 2 bases at V and 1 base at J, with 15 bases between the two ends. CDR1 and CDR2 (germline): MNHEY, SVGAGI. CDR3 sequence: CASSYERGSGSYEQYF. CDR3 DNA sequence: TGTGCCAGCAGTTACGAACGGGGGTCAGGGTCCTACGAGCAGTACTTC.

The V call is TRBV11-2, the J call TRBJ1-2; weak D call: TRBD1 (6 bases). CDR1 and CDR2 from the germline V gene are SGHAT and FQNNGV. This CDR3 region has 14 residues. Trimming cost V 0 bases and J 7 bases, with 12 bases left between them. The CDR3 region is CASSLEGTITGYTF. CDR3 in DNA: TGTGCCAGCAGCTTAGAGGGGACAATCACTGGCTACACCTTC.

The CDR3 loop is CASSSYRGTGVAYEQYF. Written as DNA, the CDR3 is TGTGCCAGCAGTTCCTACCGAGGGACAGGGGTCGCCTACGAGCAGTACTTC. J is TRBJ2-7 and V is TRBV27; 10 nucleotides agree with TRBD1. Per the germline V gene, CDR1 is MNHEY and CDR2 is SMNVEV (reference sequence). CDR3 size: 17 residues. V lost 4 bases to trimming and J lost 2 bases; unmatched junction nucleotides: 11.

The chain employs TRBV7-8 and TRBJ2-3; 9 bases fit TRBD2. Germline V gene data show CDR1 as SGHVS and CDR2 as FQNEAQ. The CDR3 has 16 amino acids. Germline trimming cut 4 bases from V and 4 bases from J; bases unmatched to any gene: 9. CDR3 in amino acids: CASSSTSGGSSDTQYF. In DNA form, the CDR3 reads TGTGCCAGCAGCTCAACCAGCGGGGGGTCATCAGATACGCAGTATTTT.

This clone was observed a handful of times. The V call is TRBV27, the J call TRBJ2-3; the D call may be TRBD1 or TRBD2 (5 bases each). V gave up 1 base and J gave up 7 bases, with 15 bases separating them. This CDR3 comprises 15 residues. Germline V gene lookup returns CDR1 MNHEY and CDR2 SMNVEV (reference sequence). The CDR3 coding sequence is TGTGCCAGCAGTTTATGGACGGGGCCCACCCATACGCAGTATTTT. This encodes CASSLWTGPTHTQYF.

This rearrangement joins TRBV10-2 to TRBJ2-7; 11 nucleotides match TRBD2. Germline assignment: CDR1 WSHSY and CDR2 SAAADI. CDR3 length: 14 residues. Trimming cost V 6 bases and J 4 bases; bases outside gene matches: 5. CDR3 nucleotide sequence: TGCGCCAGCAGACAACTAGCGGGAGCGTACGAGCAGTACTTC. Translating gives CASRQLAGAYEQYF.

The J gene is TRBJ2-7, the V gene TRBV6-5, with 8 positions matching TRBD1. With V trimmed by 0 bases and J by 3 bases, 7 bases remained unmatched. CDR3 length: 16 residues. Germline CDR1 is MNHEY and CDR2 is SVGAGI. Written as DNA, the CDR3 is TGTGCCAGCAGTTACTCAATTACCGGGACAGGCTACGAGCAGTACTTC. It specifies CASSYSITGTGYEQYF.

The chain couples TRBV5-1 to TRBJ2-7, with 8 bases that match TRBD1. This CDR3 has 13 amino acids. The trim removed 4 bases at V and 6 bases at J, leaving 6 bases unmatched. The germline V gene encodes CDR1 SGHRS and CDR2 YFSETQ. This chain's CDR3 is CASSHGQGGEQYF. CDR3 in DNA: TGCGCCAGCAGCCACGGACAGGGCGGCGAGCAGTACTTC.

The DNA for the CDR3 is TGTGCCAGCAGGGACGGTGGGGGTGGCTACACCTTC. Encoded protein: CASRDGGGGYTF. The chain recombines TRBV6-4 with TRBJ1-2; perhaps TRBD1 as D (5 bases). The germline V gene has CDR1 MRHNA and CDR2 SNTAGT. The CDR3 sequence is 12 residues long. The V end was cut by 6 bases, the J end by 7 bases, with 12 bases between.

The J gene is TRBJ1-5, the V gene TRBV27, with TRBD1 as a possible D gene (6 bases). V was cut by 6 bases and J by 2 bases, with 14 bases left in between. The germline V gene encodes CDR1 MNHEY and CDR2 SMNVEV (reference sequence). This CDR3 spans 15 amino acids. The CDR3 DNA is TGTGCCAGCAGGTTACAGGGTCTTGGCAATCAGCCCCAGCATTTT. Translated: CASRLQGLGNQPQHF.

The rearrangement uses TRBV19 and TRBJ1-5; unclear D gene. The CDR3 runs to 15 residues. Trimming shortened V by 4 bases and J by 2 bases, and 12 bases separated the two germline ends. Germline CDR1 is LNHDA and CDR2 is SQIVND (reference sequence). CDR3 in DNA: TGTGCCAGTAGTACGTCAGCGAGGCGCAATCAGCCCCAGCATTTT. It encodes CASSTSARRNQPQHF.